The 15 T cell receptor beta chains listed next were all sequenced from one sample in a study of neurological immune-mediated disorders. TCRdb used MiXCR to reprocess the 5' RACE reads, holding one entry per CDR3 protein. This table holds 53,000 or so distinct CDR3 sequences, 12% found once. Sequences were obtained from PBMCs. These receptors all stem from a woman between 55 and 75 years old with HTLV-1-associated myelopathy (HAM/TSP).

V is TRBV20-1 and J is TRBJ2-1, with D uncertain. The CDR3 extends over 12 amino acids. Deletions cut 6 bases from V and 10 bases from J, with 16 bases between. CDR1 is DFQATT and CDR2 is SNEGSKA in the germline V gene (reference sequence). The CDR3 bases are TGCAGTGCCAAGCCCGGGCTGGGGGAGCAGTTCTTC. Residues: CSAKPGLGEQFF.

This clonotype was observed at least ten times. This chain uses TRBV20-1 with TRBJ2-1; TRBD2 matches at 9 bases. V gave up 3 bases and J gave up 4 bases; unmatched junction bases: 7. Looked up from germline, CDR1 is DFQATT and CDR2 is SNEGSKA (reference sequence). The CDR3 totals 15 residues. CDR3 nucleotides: TGCAGTGCTAGTAGCGCGGGAGGGCGATACAATGAGCAGTTCTTC. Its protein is CSASSAGGRYNEQFF.

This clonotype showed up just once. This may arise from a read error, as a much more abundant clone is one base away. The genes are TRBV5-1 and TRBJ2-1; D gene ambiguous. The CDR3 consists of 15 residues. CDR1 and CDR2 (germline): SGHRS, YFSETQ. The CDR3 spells CASSLDPDSYNEKFF. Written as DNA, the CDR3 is TGCGCCAGCAGCTTGGACCCCGACTCCTACAATGAGAAGTTCTTC.

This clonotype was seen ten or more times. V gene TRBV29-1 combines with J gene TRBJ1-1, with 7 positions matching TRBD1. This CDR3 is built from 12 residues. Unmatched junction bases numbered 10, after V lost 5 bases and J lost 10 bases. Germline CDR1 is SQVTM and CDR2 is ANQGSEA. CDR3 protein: CSVWEEQGTAFF. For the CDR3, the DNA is TGCAGCGTTTGGGAAGAACAGGGGACAGCTTTCTTT.

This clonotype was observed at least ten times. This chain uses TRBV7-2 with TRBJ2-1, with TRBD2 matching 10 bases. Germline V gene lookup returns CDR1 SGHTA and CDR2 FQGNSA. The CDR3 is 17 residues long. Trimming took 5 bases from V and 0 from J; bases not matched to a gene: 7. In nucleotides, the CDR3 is TGTGCCAGCAGCACTGGACTAGCGGAGAGCTCCTACAATGAGCAGTTCTTC. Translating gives CASSTGLAESSYNEQFF.

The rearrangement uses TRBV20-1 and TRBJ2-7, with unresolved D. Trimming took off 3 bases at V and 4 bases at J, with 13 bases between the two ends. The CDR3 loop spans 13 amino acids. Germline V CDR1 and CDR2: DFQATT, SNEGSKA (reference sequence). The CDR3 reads CSASFTERYEQYF. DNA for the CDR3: TGCAGTGCTAGTTTCACGGAAAGGTACGAGCAGTACTTC.

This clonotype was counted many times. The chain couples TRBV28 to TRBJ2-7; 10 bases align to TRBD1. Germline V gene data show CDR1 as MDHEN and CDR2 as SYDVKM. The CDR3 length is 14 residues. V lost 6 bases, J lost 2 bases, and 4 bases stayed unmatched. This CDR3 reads CASRAGQGAYEQYF. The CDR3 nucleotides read TGTGCCAGCAGGGCAGGACAGGGGGCCTACGAGCAGTACTTC.

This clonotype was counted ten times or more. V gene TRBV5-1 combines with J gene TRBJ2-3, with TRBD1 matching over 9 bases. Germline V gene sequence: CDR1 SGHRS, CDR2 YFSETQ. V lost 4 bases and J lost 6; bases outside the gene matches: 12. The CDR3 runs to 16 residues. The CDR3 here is CASSTTGGNDWDTQYF. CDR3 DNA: TGCGCCAGCAGCACTACAGGGGGCAACGACTGGGATACGCAGTATTTT. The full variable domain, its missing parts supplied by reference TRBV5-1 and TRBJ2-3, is KAGVTQTPRYLIKTRGQQVTLSCSPISGHRSVSWYQQTPGQGLQFLFEYFSETQRNKGNFPGRFSGRQFSNSRSEMNVSTLELGDSALYLCASSTTGGNDWDTQYFGPGTRLTVL.

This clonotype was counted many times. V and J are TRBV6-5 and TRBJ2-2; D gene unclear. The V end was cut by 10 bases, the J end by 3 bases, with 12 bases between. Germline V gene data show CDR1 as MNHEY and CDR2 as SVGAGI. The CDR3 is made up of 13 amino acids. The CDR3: CATAPIYTGELFF. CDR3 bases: TGTGCCACCGCCCCCATATACACCGGGGAGCTGTTTTTT.

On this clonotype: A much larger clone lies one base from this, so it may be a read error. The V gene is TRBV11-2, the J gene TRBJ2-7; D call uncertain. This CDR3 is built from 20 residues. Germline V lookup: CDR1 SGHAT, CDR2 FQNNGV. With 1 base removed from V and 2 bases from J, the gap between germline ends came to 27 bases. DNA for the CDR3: TGTGCCAGCAGCTTAGTCAGGTGTCAACCGAAACCGTACTGGGCCTACGAGCAGTACTTC. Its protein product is CASSLVRCQPKPYWAYEQYF.

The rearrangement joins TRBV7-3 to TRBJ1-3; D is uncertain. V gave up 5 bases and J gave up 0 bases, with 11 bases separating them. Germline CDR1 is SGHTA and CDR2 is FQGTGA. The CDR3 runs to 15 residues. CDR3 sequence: CASSIQRFSGNTIYF. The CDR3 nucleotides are TGTGCCAGCAGCATACAGAGATTCTCTGGAAACACCATATATTTT.

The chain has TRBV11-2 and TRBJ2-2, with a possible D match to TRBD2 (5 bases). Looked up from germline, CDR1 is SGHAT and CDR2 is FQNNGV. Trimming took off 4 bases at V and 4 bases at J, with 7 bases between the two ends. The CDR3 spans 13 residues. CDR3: CASSWGATGELFF. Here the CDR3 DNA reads TGTGCCAGCAGCTGGGGAGCCACCGGGGAGCTGTTTTTT.

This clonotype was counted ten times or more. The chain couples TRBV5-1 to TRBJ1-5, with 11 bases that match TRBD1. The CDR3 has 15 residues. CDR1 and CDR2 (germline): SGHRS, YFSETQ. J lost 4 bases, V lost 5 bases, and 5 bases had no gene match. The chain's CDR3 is CASRTGTGGNQPQHF. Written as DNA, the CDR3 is TGCGCCAGCAGGACAGGGACAGGGGGAAATCAGCCCCAGCATTTT.

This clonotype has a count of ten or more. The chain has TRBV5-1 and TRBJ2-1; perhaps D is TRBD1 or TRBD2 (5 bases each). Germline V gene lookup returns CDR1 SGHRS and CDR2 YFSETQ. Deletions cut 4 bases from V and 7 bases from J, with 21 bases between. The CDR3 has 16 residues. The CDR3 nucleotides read TGCGCCAGCAGCGGGTCCGGGACCGCGTTAAGGAATGAGCAGTTCTTC. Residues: CASSGSGTALRNEQFF.

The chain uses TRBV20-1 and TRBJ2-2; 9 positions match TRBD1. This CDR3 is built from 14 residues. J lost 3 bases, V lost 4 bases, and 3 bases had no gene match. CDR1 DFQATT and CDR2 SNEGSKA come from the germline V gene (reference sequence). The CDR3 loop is CSAKDRGHTGELFF. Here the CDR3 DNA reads TGCAGTGCTAAGGACAGGGGACACACCGGGGAGCTGTTTTTT.